This TCR beta chain was found in a study of blood T cells in healthy people across ages. Points from the study as a whole: Diversity figures based on one million T cells were deemed too low.

For the second PCR, which ran for about 7 to 11 cycles, a sample-barcoded 5' primer and a J-beta primer mix were used. In TCRdb, the 5' RACE reads were re-called with MiXCR into one record per CDR3 protein. The sample consists of some 1.5 million distinct CDR3 sequences, over 25% of them appearing once. For this clonotype: Its antigen is unidentified.

Trimming at V came to 2 bases and at J to 5 bases, leaving 8 bases not matched to a gene. The V gene's germline CDR1 is SGHRS and CDR2 YFSETQ. The CDR3 contains 16 residues. The sequencing sample was made of blood. The origin of this receptor is a woman in her 30s in good health. The chain employs TRBV5-1 and TRBJ1-4; 8 nucleotides align to TRBD1. The CDR3 nucleotides are TGCGCCAGCAGCTTACCCCGGGACAGGCCGAATGAAAAACTGTTTTTT. Its protein is CASSLPRDRPNEKLFF.